Only one count was recorded for the clone carrying this T cell receptor beta chain. Its antigen remains unidentified. Germline loops: CDR1 SGHTA, CDR2 FQGTGA. After removal of 4 bases from V and 2 bases from J, the junction contained 1 base not matched to a gene. The CDR3 runs 13 residues. This entry belongs to a study of shared clonotypes between healthy human individuals. Broader study findings: The sole specimen, blood, was sampled, and tissue repertoires likely differ.

Bulk PBMC genomic DNA spanned ten immunoSEQ deep plates. Assay: immunoSEQ multiplex PCR; the TCRdb copy retains only in-frame clones and omits some. The sample records about half a million clones, about 72% being singletons. All donors were Caucasian adults living in Nashville, Tennessee. The clonotype originates from a woman between 40 and 50 years old in good health. Some clones in this sample may be carry-over from other donors' samples. This chain joins TRBV7-3 and TRBJ1-1, with 7 positions matching TRBD1. Sequences were obtained from PBMCs. The CDR3 bases are TGTGCCAGCAGCTGGGACAGAAACACTGAAGCTTTCTTT. As protein: CASSWDRNTEAFF.